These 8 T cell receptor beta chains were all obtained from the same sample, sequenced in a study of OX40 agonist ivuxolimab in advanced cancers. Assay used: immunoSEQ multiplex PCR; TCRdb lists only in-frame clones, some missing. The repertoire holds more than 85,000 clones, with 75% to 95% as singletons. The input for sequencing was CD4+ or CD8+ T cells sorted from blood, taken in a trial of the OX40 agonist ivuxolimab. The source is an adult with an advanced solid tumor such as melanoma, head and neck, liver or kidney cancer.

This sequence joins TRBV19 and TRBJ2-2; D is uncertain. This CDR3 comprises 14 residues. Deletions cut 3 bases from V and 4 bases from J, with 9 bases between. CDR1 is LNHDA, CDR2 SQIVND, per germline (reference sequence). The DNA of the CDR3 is TGTGCCAGTAGTATCCGCGACTCCACCGGGGAGCTGTTTTTT. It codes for CASSIRDSTGELFF.

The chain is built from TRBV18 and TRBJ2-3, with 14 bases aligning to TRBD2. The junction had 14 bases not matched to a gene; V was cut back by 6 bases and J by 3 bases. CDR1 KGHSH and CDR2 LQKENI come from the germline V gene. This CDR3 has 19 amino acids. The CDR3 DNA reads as TGTGCCAGCTCGCGACGGATAACCGGGACTAGCGGGAGTACAGATACGCAGTATTTT. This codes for CASSRRITGTSGSTDTQYF.

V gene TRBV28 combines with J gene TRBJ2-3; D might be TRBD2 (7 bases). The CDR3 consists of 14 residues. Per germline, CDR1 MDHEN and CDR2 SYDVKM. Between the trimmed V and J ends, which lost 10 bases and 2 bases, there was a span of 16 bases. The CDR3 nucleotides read TGTGCCATCAGGGGAGGGATCGTCACAGATACGCAGTATTTT. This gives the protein CAIRGGIVTDTQYF.

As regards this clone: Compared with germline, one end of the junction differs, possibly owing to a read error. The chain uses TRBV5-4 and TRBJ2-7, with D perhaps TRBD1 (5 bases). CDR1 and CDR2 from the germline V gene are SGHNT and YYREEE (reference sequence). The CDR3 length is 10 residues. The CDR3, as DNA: TGTGCCAGCAGCTTGAGGACAACCCCTTTC. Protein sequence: CASSLRTTPF.

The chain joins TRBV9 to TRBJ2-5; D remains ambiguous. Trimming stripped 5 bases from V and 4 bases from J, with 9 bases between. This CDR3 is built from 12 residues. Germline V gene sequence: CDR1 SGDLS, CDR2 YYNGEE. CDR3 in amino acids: CASSSLLETQYF. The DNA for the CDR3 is TGTGCCAGCAGTAGTCTCCTAGAGACCCAGTACTTC.

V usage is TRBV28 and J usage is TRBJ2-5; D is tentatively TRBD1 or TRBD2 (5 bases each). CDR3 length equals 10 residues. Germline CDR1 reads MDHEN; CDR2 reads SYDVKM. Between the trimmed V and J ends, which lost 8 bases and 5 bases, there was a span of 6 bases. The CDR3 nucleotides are TGTGCCAGCCGGGGCGAGACCCAGTACTTC. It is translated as CASRGETQYF. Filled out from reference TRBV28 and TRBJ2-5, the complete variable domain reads DVKVTQSSRYLVKRTGEKVFLECVQDMDHENMFWYRQDPGLGLRLIYFSYDVKMKEKGDIPEGYSVSREKKERFSLILESASTNQTSMYLCASRGETQYFGPGTRLLVL.

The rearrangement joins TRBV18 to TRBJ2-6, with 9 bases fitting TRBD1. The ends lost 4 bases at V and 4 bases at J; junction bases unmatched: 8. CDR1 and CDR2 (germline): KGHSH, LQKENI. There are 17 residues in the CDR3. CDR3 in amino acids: CASSREQGAAGANVLTF. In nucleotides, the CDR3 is TGTGCCAGCTCACGCGAACAGGGGGCGGCGGGGGCCAACGTCCTGACTTTC.

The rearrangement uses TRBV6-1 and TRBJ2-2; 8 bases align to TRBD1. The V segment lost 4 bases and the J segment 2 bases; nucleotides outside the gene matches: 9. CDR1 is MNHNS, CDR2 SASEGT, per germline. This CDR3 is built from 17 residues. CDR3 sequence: CASSAAQGARNTGELFF. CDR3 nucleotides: TGTGCCAGCAGTGCCGCCCAGGGGGCGCGAAACACCGGGGAGCTGTTTTTT.